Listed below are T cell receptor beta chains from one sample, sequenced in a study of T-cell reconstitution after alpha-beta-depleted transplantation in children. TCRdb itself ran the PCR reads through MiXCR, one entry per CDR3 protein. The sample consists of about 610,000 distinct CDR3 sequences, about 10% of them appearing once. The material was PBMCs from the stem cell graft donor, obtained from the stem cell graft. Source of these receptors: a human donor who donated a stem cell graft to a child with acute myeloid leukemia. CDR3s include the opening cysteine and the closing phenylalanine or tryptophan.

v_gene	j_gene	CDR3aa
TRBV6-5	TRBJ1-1	CASSFQGGGEAFF
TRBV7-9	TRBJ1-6	CASSPPTVFGSPLHF
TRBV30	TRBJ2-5	CAWSDDREETQYF
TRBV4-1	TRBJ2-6	CASSQDLVGTGGARPGANVLTF
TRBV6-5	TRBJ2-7	CASSTSSEQYF
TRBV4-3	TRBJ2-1	CASSQGGLGANEQFF
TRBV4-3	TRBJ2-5	CASSQTFLLGETQYF
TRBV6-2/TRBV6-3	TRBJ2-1	CASSYGGANPGGQFF
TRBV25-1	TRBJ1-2	CASPAPDRGDGYTF
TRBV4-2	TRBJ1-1	CASSQEKVFGEAFF
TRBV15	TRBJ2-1	CATSRGQLYEQFF
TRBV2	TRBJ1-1	CASRGDRGREKNTEAFF
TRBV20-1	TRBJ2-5	CSARPEGRETQYF
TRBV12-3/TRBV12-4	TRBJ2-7	CASSWPRGEQYF
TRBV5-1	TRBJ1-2	CASSPADSLGGYTF
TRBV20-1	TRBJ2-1	CSALPLTSDDEQFF
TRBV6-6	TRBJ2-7	CASSYVPYEQYF
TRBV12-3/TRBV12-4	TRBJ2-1	CASRVLAGVSNEQFF
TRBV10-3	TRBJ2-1	CAITLIAGTHNEQFF
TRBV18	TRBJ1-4	CASSSGLNEELFF
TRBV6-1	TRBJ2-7	CASSNGQVYEQYF
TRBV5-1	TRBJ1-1	CASSFGVQVAEAFF
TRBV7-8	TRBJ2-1	CASSLAGDTYNEQFF
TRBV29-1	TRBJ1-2	CSVEDIANYGYTF
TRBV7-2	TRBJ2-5	CASSSSTKETQYF
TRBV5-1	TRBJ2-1	CASSVEPGLDEQFF